The source of this T cell receptor beta chain is a study of blood T cell repertoires in COVID-19. Looking at the study overall: In each case, the material was cDNA or gDNA derived from T cells, B-cell-depleted T cells, or PBMCs.

From germline, CDR1 is SQVTM and CDR2 ANQGSEA. Unmatched junction bases numbered 3, after V lost 4 bases and J lost 1 base. The CDR3 is made up of 13 amino acids. The assay was immunoSEQ multiplex PCR, and TCRdb's table has in-frame clones only and misses some. Seen here are tens of thousands of clones, around 81% observed once, and the top ten hold around 6.5%. Sequenced sample: peripheral blood. The chain employs TRBV29-1 and TRBJ1-2; 7 nucleotides agree with TRBD1. The source is a man aged 55 to 70 with acute or convalescent COVID-19. Written as DNA, the CDR3 is TGCAGCGTTGTGACAGGGTATAACTATGGCTACACCTTC. Encoded protein: CSVVTGYNYGYTF.